A selection of T cell receptor beta chains follows, all from one sample in a study of blood T cell repertoires in COVID-19. Sequenced by immunoSEQ multiplex PCR; TCRdb stores in-frame clones only, minus some. The sample has around 300,000 clones; approximately 82% are singletons. Input material: peripheral blood. These receptors all come from a man aged 25-45 years with active or convalescent COVID-19. CDR3s include the opening cysteine and the closing phenylalanine or tryptophan. The order of the fields is V gene, D gene, clone size, J gene, CDR3 protein, CDR3 DNA. D genes are given only for firm matches. Clone sizes are given selectively: once, few, many, or a class where the clone is expanded.

TRBV11-1	NA	NA	TRBJ2-7	CASSFSDYEQYF	TGTGCCAGCAGCTTCAGCGACTACGAGCAGTACTTC
TRBV30	TRBD1	NA	TRBJ2-1	CAWSRGSYNEQFF	TGTGCCTGGAGCAGGGGGTCCTACAATGAGCAGTTCTTC
TRBV30	TRBD2	NA	TRBJ2-2	CAWREAGFTGELFF	TGTGCCTGGAGAGAAGCGGGATTTACCGGGGAGCTGTTTTTT
TRBV29-1	TRBD2	NA	TRBJ2-3	CSADSGGGDTQYF	TGCAGCGCCGATAGCGGGGGGGGTGATACGCAGTATTTT
TRBV28	NA	NA	TRBJ1-3	CASSFSRSGNTIYF	TGTGCCAGCAGTTTTTCGCGCTCTGGAAACACCATATATTTT
TRBV28	NA	once	TRBJ1-2	CASSLLAGEFGGYTF	TGTGCCAGCAGTTTATTGGCAGGGGAATTTGGCGGCTACACCTTC
TRBV4-2	NA	NA	TRBJ1-1	CASSQDVEGTEAFF	TGTGCCAGCAGCCAAGATGTGGAGGGTACTGAAGCTTTCTTT
TRBV7-2	NA	NA	TRBJ1-5	CASSLAGPGVGQPQHF	TGTGCCAGCAGCTTAGCGGGTCCAGGGGTGGGTCAGCCCCAGCATTTT
TRBV5-5	NA	NA	TRBJ1-2	CASSLARGTPYGYTF	TGTGCCAGCAGCTTGGCCAGAGGGACACCCTATGGCTACACCTTC
TRBV3-1/TRBV3-2	TRBD1	NA	TRBJ1-6	CASSRRDRVSPLHF	TGTGCCAGCAGCCGCCGGGACAGGGTTTCACCCCTCCACTTT
TRBV7-2	TRBD1	NA	TRBJ1-6	CASSSPQGARNSPLHF	TGTGCCAGCAGCTCCCCCCAGGGGGCTAGGAATTCACCCCTCCACTTT